The 3 T cell receptor beta chains listed next were all sequenced from one sample in a study of T cell repertoires in ileal Crohn's disease. Time point meaning: neoterminal ileum biopsy at postoperative endoscopy, about 6 months after surgery. Using immunoSEQ multiplex PCR, the repertoire was profiled, and TCRdb retains in-frame clones only, with some absent. This sample yields about 2,600 clones, of which about three quarters are seen a single time; approximately 35% belongs to the top ten. Specimen: ileal tissue. Receptors originate from an adult with Crohn's disease.

This rearrangement joins TRBV7-3 to TRBJ1-4; tentatively, D is TRBD1 (5 bases). CDR1 and CDR2 (germline): SGHTA, FQGTGA. CDR3 length: 15 residues. The V end lost 2 bases, the J end lost 8 bases, and 15 bases lay between the germline ends. The DNA for the CDR3 is TGTGCCAGCAGCTTAGAGGTCGGCAGGGCGGAAAAACTGTTTTTT. Its translation: CASSLEVGRAEKLFF.

Here the CDR3 DNA reads TGTGCCTGGAGTGTACAGGATCGGATGGAGACCCAGTACTTC. Amino acid sequence: CAWSVQDRMETQYF. V and J are TRBV30 and TRBJ2-5, with D possibly TRBD1 on 5 matching bases. The germline V gene encodes CDR1 GTSNPN and CDR2 SVGIG (reference sequence). The ends were cut back, 0 bases at V and 5 bases at J, with 13 bases in the middle. The CDR3 is 14 amino acids.

This clone has just one count. The chain joins TRBV19 to TRBJ1-6; D is ambiguous. There are 16 residues in the CDR3. Trimming left V 6 bases short and J 5 bases short, with 17 bases between. Germline lookup yields CDR1 LNHDA and CDR2 SQIVND (reference sequence). The CDR3 DNA reads as TGTGCCAGTAGGCGCAAGGTGGAACAGCATAATTCACCCCTCCACTTT. Protein sequence: CASRRKVEQHNSPLHF.